The next 21 T cell receptor beta chains were all read from a single sample in a study of cytomegalovirus exposure and HLA in healthy donors. The data were produced by immunoSEQ multiplex PCR, yet TCRdb's version contains in-frame clones alone and is incomplete. The sample comprises approximately 150,000 clones, about 85% of which are singletons, and around 2% rests with the top ten. The sample consisted of PBMCs. These receptors all come from a man aged 25 to 45 in good health and CMV-seropositive.

The chain recombines TRBV6-1 with TRBJ2-1, with a weak D call TRBD2 (7 bases). This CDR3 contains 13 residues. V was cut by 8 bases and J by 8 bases, with 16 bases left in between. Germline-derived CDR1 and CDR2 are MNHNS and SASEGT. CDR3 sequence: CASPGGPLYEQFF. The CDR3 DNA follows: TGTGCCAGCCCCGGGGGGCCGCTCTATGAGCAGTTCTTC.

This sequence joins TRBV5-1 and TRBJ2-5; 9 positions match TRBD1. The trim removed 4 bases at V and 5 bases at J, leaving 9 bases unmatched. The CDR3 has 15 amino acids. Per the germline V gene, CDR1 is SGHRS and CDR2 is YFSETQ. The CDR3 nucleotides read TGCGCCAGCAGCCCGCCGGGACAGGGCCGGGAGACCCAGTACTTC. Protein product: CASSPPGQGRETQYF.

Concerning this clone: Its ends do not fully match the called genes, so a read error is possible. The chain joins TRBV29-1 to TRBJ1-2, with D possibly TRBD1 on 6 matching bases. The CDR3 has 13 residues. CDR1 and CDR2 (germline): SQVTM, ANQGSEA. The CDR3, as DNA: TGCAGCGCCCGGGACAACGCTAACTATGGCTACGCCTTC. Translating it yields CSARDNANYGYAF.

This rearrangement joins TRBV18 to TRBJ1-1; D may be TRBD1 (6 bases). The germline V and J ends were trimmed by 4 bases and 0 bases, with 9 bases remaining between them. Germline V gene lookup returns CDR1 KGHSH and CDR2 LQKENI. The CDR3 is 14 amino acids. The CDR3 DNA reads as TGTGCCAGCTCACGGGACACTTTGAACACTGAAGCTTTCTTT. The encoded protein is CASSRDTLNTEAFF.

CDR3 nucleotides: TGCAGCGTTGGGGGGGGACTAGCGGGGGCCAATGAGCAGTTCTTC. It codes for CSVGGGLAGANEQFF. The rearrangement uses TRBV29-1 and TRBJ2-1, with TRBD2 identical over 14 bases. The CDR3 extends over 15 amino acids. CDR1 SQVTM and CDR2 ANQGSEA come from the germline V gene. After removal of 4 bases from V and 6 bases from J, the junction contained 5 bases not matched to a gene.

V and J are TRBV5-1 and TRBJ1-2; 12 bases align to TRBD1. From germline, CDR1 is SGHRS and CDR2 YFSETQ. The V gene end was trimmed by 4 bases and the J gene end by 7 bases; junction bases not matched to a gene: 5. The CDR3 spans 14 residues. CDR3 coding DNA: TGCGCCAGCAGCGAGGGACAGGGGGCTTTTGGCTACACCTTC. Encoded protein: CASSEGQGAFGYTF.

This sequence joins TRBV6-1 and TRBJ2-3; 9 positions match TRBD1. Losses at the gene ends were 8 bases for V and 3 bases for J; bases not matched to a gene: 9. The CDR3 has 15 amino acids. CDR1 and CDR2 from the germline V gene are MNHNS and SASEGT. The CDR3 DNA reads TGTGCCAGCGCCTGGACAGGGGTGAATACAGATACGCAGTATTTT. It translates to CASAWTGVNTDTQYF.

The rearrangement uses TRBV10-1 and TRBJ2-3; TRBD2 matches 12 bases. Germline loops: CDR1 WNHNN, CDR2 SYGVQD (reference sequence). The CDR3 runs to 18 residues. J gave up 2 bases and V 0 bases, and 6 bases lay outside the gene matches. The DNA for the CDR3 is TGCGCCAGCAGTGAGTCCCGGCTAGCGGGGGGGAACACAGATACGCAGTATTTT. Translation gives CASSESRLAGGNTDTQYF.

The chain uses TRBV11-2 and TRBJ2-7, with D perhaps matching TRBD1 (6 bases). CDR3 size: 15 residues. V was cut by 6 bases and J by 5 bases, with 20 bases left in between. Germline V lookup: CDR1 SGHAT, CDR2 FQNNGV. CDR3 nucleotides: TGTGCCAGCAGTTCCAGACAGGCCGCTTACGACGAGCAGTACTTC. Translation gives CASSSRQAAYDEQYF.

This chain connects TRBV5-4 to TRBJ2-2; 7 bases fit TRBD2. Germline CDR1 reads SGHNT; CDR2 reads YYREEE (reference sequence). V shed 4 bases, J shed 0 bases, and the junction held 6 bases outside the gene matches. This CDR3 contains 16 residues. CDR3 region: CASSSAAGANTGELFF. CDR3 nucleotides: TGTGCCAGCAGCAGTGCGGCGGGGGCGAACACCGGGGAGCTGTTTTTT.

This clone showed up many times. The CDR3 DNA is TGTGCCAGCAGCCCACAATCCTACAATGAGCAGTTCTTC. It yields the protein CASSPQSYNEQFF. This chain connects TRBV7-2 to TRBJ2-1; unclear D gene. V lost 5 bases and J 1 base, leaving 6 bases between the germline ends. CDR1 SGHTA and CDR2 FQGNSA come from the germline V gene. CDR3 size: 13 residues.

Here the CDR3 DNA reads TGTGCCAGCAGTGCTGACAGTGGGGAACAGCCCCAGCATTTT. This encodes CASSADSGEQPQHF. The chain has TRBV2 and TRBJ1-5, with D possibly being TRBD1 (5 bases). The V end lost 4 bases, the J end lost 7 bases, and 14 bases lay between the germline ends. CDR1 is SNHLY and CDR2 is FYNNEI in the germline V gene. CDR3 size: 14 residues.

J is TRBJ2-1 and V is TRBV2; no firm D call. The V gene lost 1 base and the J gene lost 8 bases, with 9 bases spanning the gap. Looked up from germline, CDR1 is SNHLY and CDR2 is FYNNEI. The CDR3 contains 13 residues. As DNA, the CDR3 is TGTGCCAGCAGTGAAGTTATAACATATGAGCAGTTCTTC. Residues: CASSEVITYEQFF.

A single count supports this clone. The gene calls are TRBV9 and TRBJ1-2, with 7 bases lining up with TRBD1. Germline lookup yields CDR1 SGDLS and CDR2 YYNGEE. The trim removed 3 bases at V and 8 bases at J, leaving 16 bases unmatched. CDR3 length: 16 residues. The CDR3 region is CASSEPFDRASWGYTF. CDR3 coding DNA: TGTGCCAGCAGCGAACCGTTTGACAGGGCGTCTTGGGGCTACACCTTC.

The chain recombines TRBV5-1 with TRBJ1-1, with a possible D match to TRBD1 (5 bases). CDR3 length equals 13 residues. Trimming stripped 5 bases from V and 1 base from J, with 9 bases between. Germline CDR1 is SGHRS and CDR2 is YFSETQ. As DNA, the CDR3 is TGCGCCAGCAGGGTGGGGGGGAACACTGAAGCTTTCTTT. It specifies CASRVGGNTEAFF.

The chain has TRBV7-2 and TRBJ2-6; perhaps TRBD1 as D (5 bases). This CDR3 has 17 amino acids. V gave up 5 bases and J gave up 2 bases, with 16 bases separating them. The germline gives CDR1 SGHTA, CDR2 FQGNSA. CDR3 DNA sequence: TGTGCCAGCAGCCCAGCCAGGGAATATGCTGGGGCCAACGTCCTGACTTTC. Its translation: CASSPAREYAGANVLTF.

The chain recombines TRBV5-1 with TRBJ2-1; no clear D gene. V gave up 4 bases and J gave up 4 bases, with 15 bases separating them. This CDR3 has 15 residues. Germline CDR1 reads SGHRS; CDR2 reads YFSETQ. The CDR3 region is CASSAVERGYNEQFF. The CDR3 DNA reads as TGCGCCAGCAGCGCCGTAGAACGAGGATACAATGAGCAGTTCTTC.

This clone has a single count. The chain uses TRBV10-3 and TRBJ1-1; TRBD1 matches 7 bases. The germline V gene has CDR1 ENHRY and CDR2 SYGVKD. After removal of 8 bases from V and 6 bases from J, the junction contained 12 bases not matched to a gene. This CDR3 is 14 amino acids long. CDR3 nucleotides: TGTGCCATCGGGAGACAGGGAGGTGTCTCTGAAGCTTTCTTT. Translating gives CAIGRQGGVSEAFF.

The chain uses TRBV13 and TRBJ2-7, with D hard to call. Trimming took off 0 bases at V and 6 bases at J, with 3 bases between the two ends. The germline CDR1 and CDR2 sequences are PRHDT and FYEKMQ (reference sequence). The length of the CDR3 is 11 residues. The CDR3 reads CASSLGREQYF. The CDR3 DNA sequence: TGTGCCAGCAGCTTAGGCCGCGAGCAGTACTTC.

This clone was found once. The chain recombines TRBV4-1 with TRBJ1-1; D is unresolved. CDR3 length: 14 residues. Deletions cut 3 bases from V and 4 bases from J, with 12 bases between. Germline V gives CDR1 MGHRA, CDR2 YSYEKL. Here the CDR3 DNA reads TGCGCCAGCAGCCACCCGGACGGGAGCACTGAAGCTTTCTTT. Its translation is CASSHPDGSTEAFF.

The chain is built from TRBV9 and TRBJ2-5; 8 bases agree with TRBD2. The junction had 6 bases not matched to a gene; V was cut back by 1 base and J by 1 base. The CDR3 spans 16 residues. CDR1 is SGDLS, CDR2 YYNGEE, per germline. The CDR3 sequence is CASSVSGGGPQETQYF. CDR3 sequence (DNA): TGTGCCAGCAGCGTAAGTGGCGGGGGGCCCCAAGAGACCCAGTACTTC.